This T cell receptor (beta chain) is from a study of shared clonotypes between healthy human individuals. General study points: The study found lower generation probabilities in non-shared clonotypes than in those shared by all four donors.

Per germline, CDR1 MNHNY and CDR2 SVGAGI (reference sequence). The CDR3 has 14 amino acids. The V and J ends lost 2 bases and 7 bases respectively, with 15 bases between them. In its sample, this clone was seen once. Its target is not known. The protocol was immunoSEQ multiplex PCR, while the TCRdb copy is restricted to in-frame clones and leaves out a portion. The sample contains 2.3 million or so clones, 93% of which appear only once. CD4+ cell separation produced CD45RA+ naive and CD45RA-negative memory subsets. The J gene is TRBJ2-7, the V gene TRBV6-6; no clear D gene. Sequencing used naive CD4+ T cells from PBMCs. The subset is: CD45RA+ positively selected. The sequence was obtained from a man aged 18-30 years in good health. Some clones in this sample may be carry-over from other donors' samples. CDR3 sequence (DNA): TGTGCCAGCAGTTACGGGTCGGCGGTACGGGAGCAGTACTTC. It specifies CASSYGSAVREQYF.